The 8 T cell receptor beta chains in this list originate from one sample, sequenced in a study of blood T cell repertoires in COVID-19 (dated by TCRdb to about 2020). To prepare the library, the immunoSEQ multiplex PCR assay was applied. The table comes from immuneACCESS by way of TCRdb, which keeps in-frame sequences with V and J called. Part of the clones is missing from these tables; in studies checked, under half for an unresolved V gene and the rest for unknown reasons. This sample holds some 190,000 clones; roughly 85% were observed only once. 4.9% of the sample is held by the ten biggest clonotypes. The sample was peripheral blood. All receptors come from a woman of 80 years or more with acute or convalescent COVID-19.

V usage is TRBV5-4 and J usage is TRBJ2-3; the match to TRBD2 covers 14 bases. Germline V gives CDR1 SGHNT, CDR2 YYREEE (reference sequence). With V trimmed by 2 bases and J by 5 bases, 4 bases remained unmatched. CDR3 size: 16 residues. CDR3 sequence: CASSFRLAGGQDTQYF. CDR3 nucleotides: TGTGCCAGCAGCTTTCGACTAGCGGGAGGGCAAGATACGCAGTATTTT.

A few counts support this clone. The chain employs TRBV6-1 and TRBJ2-5; TRBD2 matches 10 bases. Trimming at V came to 4 bases and at J to 6 bases, leaving 11 bases not matched to a gene. This CDR3 spans 16 amino acids. CDR1 is MNHNS, CDR2 SASEGT, per germline. The CDR3 sequence is CASSGRSGRAVKTQYF. The CDR3 DNA follows: TGTGCCAGCAGTGGGCGCAGCGGGAGGGCCGTTAAGACCCAGTACTTC.

This clone was detected a few times. An end of the junction differs from the germline gene, which may be a read error. The genes are TRBV7-9 and TRBJ1-2, with D uncertain. Per the germline V gene, CDR1 is SEHNR and CDR2 is FQNEAQ (reference sequence). The CDR3 totals 10 residues. CDR3 coding DNA: TGTGCCAGCAGCTTAGAACGTGTAGCATTC. Translated, it gives CASSLERVAF.

This clone was detected a few times. The V and J genes are TRBV27 and TRBJ2-3; 9 nucleotides line up with TRBD2. The CDR3 consists of 15 residues. V was clipped by 3 bases and J by 2 bases; unmatched bases: 3. From germline, CDR1 is MNHEY and CDR2 SMNVEV (reference sequence). The CDR3 protein is CASSFVAGATDTQYF. The CDR3 DNA reads as TGTGCCAGCAGTTTCGTAGCGGGAGCCACAGATACGCAGTATTTT.

V and J are TRBV7-2 and TRBJ2-3; D possibly corresponds to TRBD2 (6 bases). The CDR3 extends over 14 amino acids. Germline V gene sequence: CDR1 SGHTA, CDR2 FQGNSA. Between the trimmed V and J ends, which lost 0 bases and 2 bases, there was a span of 6 bases. CDR3 residues: CASSLARDTDTQYF. The CDR3 DNA sequence: TGTGCCAGCAGCTTAGCGCGGGACACAGATACGCAGTATTTT.

V usage is TRBV29-1 and J usage is TRBJ2-3; D is perhaps TRBD1 (5 bases). Germline CDR1 and CDR2: SQVTM and ANQGSEA. The germline V and J ends were trimmed by 0 bases and 6 bases, with 16 bases remaining between them. The CDR3 loop spans 15 amino acids. For the CDR3, the DNA is TGCAGCGTTGAAGATCCAGGGTTCGGGTGGGATACGCAGTATTTT. It translates to CSVEDPGFGWDTQYF.

V usage is TRBV5-1 and J usage is TRBJ1-1, with TRBD1 as a possible D gene (6 bases). Trimming left V 4 bases short and J 0 bases short, with 16 bases between. Germline values: CDR1 SGHRS, CDR2 YFSETQ. This CDR3 contains 16 residues. The DNA of the CDR3 is TGCGCCAGCAGCGGTGTACAGGGTAGTCTGAACACTGAAGCTTTCTTT. This encodes CASSGVQGSLNTEAFF.

The rearrangement links TRBV20-1 to TRBJ2-3; D is perhaps TRBD2 (6 bases). Germline V gives CDR1 DFQATT, CDR2 SNEGSKA (reference sequence). Trimming left V 3 bases short and J 4 bases short, with 14 bases between. This CDR3 comprises 14 residues. CDR3 sequence: CSASRPGVPDTQYF. The CDR3 coding sequence is TGCAGTGCTAGTAGGCCGGGAGTTCCAGATACGCAGTATTTT.